The clone carrying this T cell receptor beta chain has a count of ten or more. This sample also contains other DNA sequences that code for the same CDR3. Germline V gene lookup returns CDR1 SGHRS and CDR2 YFSETQ. Trimming left V 5 bases short and J 3 bases short, with 8 bases between. The CDR3 is 12 residues long. All patients were treatment-naive before thyroid surgery. This sample was included in a study of metastatic and nonmetastatic thyroid tumors. In the study's own analysis: The authors used CDR3 differences across clinicopathological groups to build a distant-metastasis classifier for papillary thyroid cancer. TCRdb called clones again from the PCR reads with MiXCR. TCRdb, not the authors, supplied the V and J calls. The sample holds around 65,000 clones; approximately 15% are singletons and the top ten take approximately 7%.

The chain has TRBV5-1 and TRBJ1-1, with D unclear. Input material: blood. The clonotype originates from a male donor with papillary thyroid cancer or a benign thyroid nodule (not recorded which). Some clones in this sample may be carry-over from other donors' samples. Written as DNA, the CDR3 is TGCGCCAGCAGGGCGGGAGACACTGAAGCTTTCTTT. It codes for CASRAGDTEAFF.